This TCR beta chain was identified during a study of control samples from healthy donors and cancer patients. The ends were cut back, 2 bases at V and 6 bases at J, with 11 bases in the middle. Germline V gene lookup returns CDR1 SQVTM and CDR2 ANQGSEA. The CDR3 has 12 residues. Measured with immunoSEQ multiplex PCR; TCRdb has only the in-frame clones, and not every one. Of around 130,000 clones detected, about 94% appear once; the ten largest clones hold around 3.6%. Sequencing was performed on blood. The TCR comes from a man aged 25-45 years in good health. V gene TRBV29-1 combines with J gene TRBJ2-7, with no clear D. The CDR3 coding sequence is TGCAGCGTTGAAACCGGCCCGGCCGAGCAGTACTTC. The encoded protein is CSVETGPAEQYF.